This passage covers 23 T cell receptor beta chains from one sample sequenced in a study of Ad26.COV2.S vaccination and SARS-CoV-2 variants. Indicated treatment: roughly 18 received Ad26.COV2.S at low or high dose, single or two shots; roughly five received placebo; per-sample allocation not given. Sampling took place 63 days after the first vaccine or placebo injection. The repertoire was sequenced with immunoSEQ multiplex PCR; TCRdb's copy has only in-frame clones and lacks some. The data show 400,000 to 450,000 clones, roughly 88% seen once. This sample comprised peripheral blood, obtained in a trial of Ad26.COV2.S vaccine versus placebo. These receptors were obtained from a person aged 18-60 years who received the Ad26.COV2.S COVID-19 vaccine or a placebo.

The chain recombines TRBV10-3 with TRBJ1-2; D is perhaps TRBD1 (5 bases). CDR3 length equals 12 residues. V was pared by 6 bases and J by 6 bases, with 11 bases between. The germline gives CDR1 ENHRY, CDR2 SYGVKD. The CDR3: CAISPDRDGYTF. The CDR3 nucleotides are TGTGCCATCAGCCCAGACAGAGATGGCTACACCTTC.

V usage is TRBV28 and J usage is TRBJ1-5, with TRBD1 matching over 8 bases. The CDR3 totals 15 residues. V shed 8 bases and J 2 bases; nucleotides not matched to a gene: 8. Germline CDR1 is MDHEN and CDR2 is SYDVKM. DNA for the CDR3: TGTGCCAGCTCGATCAGGGGACAGGGCAATCAGCCCCAGCATTTT. Translated, it gives CASSIRGQGNQPQHF.

This sequence joins TRBV27 and TRBJ2-7, with D possibly matching TRBD2 (6 bases). Trimming pared 1 base from V and 4 bases from J, leaving 14 bases between. CDR1 and CDR2 (germline): MNHEY, SMNVEV (reference sequence). The CDR3 runs to 15 residues. CDR3 in amino acids: CASSLLAASGYEQYF. CDR3 bases: TGTGCCAGCAGTTTATTGGCGGCCAGCGGGTACGAGCAGTACTTC.

The chain links TRBV28 to TRBJ2-3; 7 nucleotides match TRBD1. The CDR3 totals 13 residues. From germline, CDR1 is MDHEN and CDR2 SYDVKM. V shed 6 bases, J shed 5 bases, and the junction held 5 bases outside the gene matches. The DNA for the CDR3 is TGTGCCAGCAGGCCTACAGGGGAAGATACGCAGTATTTT. Protein sequence: CASRPTGEDTQYF.

The sample holds a few counts of this clone. The CDR3 coding sequence is TGTGCCAGCTCAACAGCGGGACAGCTGAACACCGGGGAGCTGTTTTTT. Amino acids: CASSTAGQLNTGELFF. The chain recombines TRBV18 with TRBJ2-2; D may be TRBD1 or TRBD2 (7 bases each). The CDR3 loop spans 16 amino acids. Looked up from germline, CDR1 is KGHSH and CDR2 is LQKENI. The germline V and J ends were trimmed by 5 bases and 1 base, with 14 bases remaining between them.

The V call is TRBV5-1, the J call TRBJ2-7; 9 nucleotides align to TRBD2. V shed 0 bases and J 4 bases; nucleotides not matched to a gene: 2. The germline CDR1 and CDR2 sequences are SGHRS and YFSETQ. This CDR3 comprises 14 residues. DNA of the CDR3: TGCGCCAGCAGCTTGGTGGCGGGAGGGTACGAGCAGTACTTC. It yields the protein CASSLVAGGYEQYF. Drawing the rest from reference TRBV5-1 and TRBJ2-7, the complete variable domain is KAGVTQTPRYLIKTRGQQVTLSCSPISGHRSVSWYQQTPGQGLQFLFEYFSETQRNKGNFPGRFSGRQFSNSRSEMNVSTLELGDSALYLCASSLVAGGYEQYFGPGTRLTVT.

The chain carries TRBV27 and TRBJ1-1; D gene uncertain. The CDR3 spans 14 residues. In germline, CDR1 is MNHEY, CDR2 SMNVEV (reference sequence). The germline V and J ends were trimmed by 6 bases and 1 base, with 12 bases remaining between them. For the CDR3, the DNA is TGTGCCAGCAGACGGTTCGGCTCGAACACTGAAGCTTTCTTT. This encodes CASRRFGSNTEAFF.

The chain combines TRBV28 with TRBJ2-1, with D maybe TRBD2 (6 bases). V was shortened by 2 bases and J by 10 bases, with 6 bases between the two germline ends. The CDR3 contains 11 residues. Germline lookup yields CDR1 MDHEN and CDR2 SYDVKM. Here the CDR3 reads CASSLLAEQFF. The CDR3 region has the DNA TGTGCCAGCAGTTTACTAGCGGAGCAGTTCTTC.

V gene TRBV18 combines with J gene TRBJ2-7; 7 bases line up with TRBD2. The CDR3 runs 16 residues. Germline CDR1 reads KGHSH; CDR2 reads LQKENI. V shed 1 base, J shed 5 bases, and the junction held 11 bases outside the gene matches. The DNA of the CDR3 is TGTGCCAGCTCACCACTAGCGGGTCCCGACCCTCACGAGCAGTACTTC. Residues: CASSPLAGPDPHEQYF. Combining the CDR3 with reference TRBV18 and TRBJ2-7 gives the whole variable domain NAGVMQNPRHLVRRRGQEARLRCSPMKGHSHVYWYRQLPEEGLKFMVYLQKENIIDESGMPKERFSAEFPKEGPSILRIQQVVRGDSAAYFCASSPLAGPDPHEQYFGPGTRLTVT.

This chain uses TRBV6-2 or TRBV6-3 with TRBJ2-3, with 13 bases lining up with TRBD2. Trimming at V came to 5 bases and at J to 4 bases, leaving 6 bases not matched to a gene. This CDR3 is 16 amino acids long. Per the germline V gene, CDR1 is MNHEY and CDR2 is SVGEGT. The CDR3 spells CASSGLAGVGADTQYF. The CDR3 DNA follows: TGTGCCAGCAGTGGACTAGCGGGAGTTGGGGCAGATACGCAGTATTTT.

The chain is built from TRBV28 and TRBJ2-3; TRBD2 matches 8 bases. The length of the CDR3 is 14 residues. V lost 8 bases, J lost 6 bases, and 10 bases stayed unmatched. CDR1 MDHEN and CDR2 SYDVKM come from the germline V gene. CDR3 nucleotide sequence: TGTGCCAGCCGCTCCCCGGGAGGGGGTGATACGCAGTATTTT. It encodes CASRSPGGGDTQYF.

The genes are TRBV4-1 and TRBJ1-4; 7 positions agree with TRBD1. V dropped 1 base and J dropped 4; count of bases not matched to a gene: 9. The CDR3 is 17 amino acids. The germline CDR1 and CDR2 sequences are MGHRA and YSYEKL. For the CDR3, the DNA is TGCGCCAGCAGCCAAGTTTCCGGGACAGCTTTTAATGAAAAACTGTTTTTT. Protein sequence: CASSQVSGTAFNEKLFF.

The chain carries TRBV10-3 and TRBJ1-2; D remains unclear. Germline V gene lookup returns CDR1 ENHRY and CDR2 SYGVKD. This CDR3 is built from 14 residues. Trimming left V 0 bases short and J 4 bases short, with 9 bases between. Written as DNA, the CDR3 is TGTGCCATCAGTGAGTCCATGGGAGTCTATGGCTACACCTTC. Protein: CAISESMGVYGYTF.

The chain employs TRBV6-2 or TRBV6-3 and TRBJ2-4, with D possibly TRBD2 on 6 matching bases. V dropped 5 bases and J dropped 7 bases, with 12 bases sitting between them. Germline assignment: CDR1 MNHEY and CDR2 SVGEGT. The CDR3 totals 13 residues. In DNA form, the CDR3 reads TGTGCCAGCAGTCAGGGACTGGATAACATTCAGTACTTC. The encoded protein is CASSQGLDNIQYF.

This rearrangement joins TRBV7-3 to TRBJ2-2, with D perhaps matching TRBD2 (6 bases). Trimming stripped 2 bases from V and 8 bases from J, with 15 bases between. CDR3 length: 15 amino acids. Looked up from germline, CDR1 is SGHTA and CDR2 is FQGTGA. CDR3 sequence reads: CASSLVFGGIGELFF. The DNA of the CDR3 is TGTGCCAGCAGCTTAGTTTTCGGGGGAATAGGGGAGCTGTTTTTT.

The rearrangement joins TRBV5-1 to TRBJ2-5, with 7 nucleotides matching TRBD2. The V and J ends lost 4 bases and 0 bases, in that order; junction bases with no gene match: 3. CDR1 and CDR2 (germline): SGHRS, YFSETQ. This CDR3 spans 14 amino acids. As DNA, the CDR3 is TGCGCCAGCAGCCTCAGCGGGGACCAAGAGACCCAGTACTTC. This sequence encodes CASSLSGDQETQYF.

The chain is built from TRBV14 and TRBJ2-2; TRBD1 matches at 9 bases. The CDR3 is made up of 18 amino acids. Germline V gene data show CDR1 as SGHDN and CDR2 as FVKESK. J was trimmed by 6 bases and V by 1 base; bases with no gene match: 12. Written as DNA, the CDR3 is TGTGCCAGCAGCCAAGGCGAAAGTTGGGACAGGGTGCCCGGGGAGCTGTTTTTT. Translated, it gives CASSQGESWDRVPGELFF.

The chain recombines TRBV19 with TRBJ2-2; TRBD2 is a possible D gene (5 bases). CDR1 and CDR2 (germline): LNHDA, SQIVND (reference sequence). CDR3 length: 14 amino acids. Trimming removed 4 bases at V and 3 bases at J, with 9 bases between. The CDR3 sequence is CASSSPGDTGELFF. The CDR3 DNA reads TGTGCCAGTAGTAGCCCCGGGGACACCGGGGAGCTGTTTTTT.

The chain is built from TRBV6-1 and TRBJ2-7; 7 positions match TRBD1. Germline V CDR1 and CDR2: MNHNS, SASEGT. Unmatched junction bases numbered 4, after V lost 3 bases and J lost 2 bases. The CDR3 consists of 14 residues. In DNA form, the CDR3 reads TGTGCCAGCAGTGACCAGGGGGTGGCCTACGAGCAGTACTTC. Amino acid sequence: CASSDQGVAYEQYF.

The V and J genes are TRBV27 and TRBJ2-2; TRBD2 agrees at 9 bases. This CDR3 comprises 14 residues. The V and J ends lost 7 bases and 4 bases, in that order; junction bases with no gene match: 4. CDR1 MNHEY and CDR2 SMNVEV come from the germline V gene (reference sequence). The CDR3 is CASKEGLATGELFF. DNA of the CDR3: TGTGCCAGCAAGGAGGGACTAGCCACCGGGGAGCTGTTTTTT.

The rearrangement links TRBV7-2 to TRBJ1-3; D ambiguous. CDR1 SGHTA and CDR2 FQGNSA come from the germline V gene. Trimming stripped 1 base from V and 0 bases from J, with 4 bases between. CDR3 size: 14 residues. CDR3 bases: TGTGCCAGCAGCTTAGGTAGCTCTGGAAACACCATATATTTT. It specifies CASSLGSSGNTIYF.

The table lists this clone with a count of one. The chain recombines TRBV20-1 with TRBJ2-1; 9 bases are shared with TRBD2. The CDR3 length is 14 residues. Trimming at V came to 3 bases and at J to 8 bases, leaving 8 bases not matched to a gene. Per the germline V gene, CDR1 is DFQATT and CDR2 is SNEGSKA (reference sequence). The DNA of the CDR3 is TGCAGTGCTAGTAGCGGGAGAGAAATCGATGAGCAGTTCTTC. Protein: CSASSGREIDEQFF.

V and J are TRBV9 and TRBJ2-7; no clear D gene. Trimming pared 7 bases from V and 4 bases from J, leaving 15 bases between. The V gene's germline CDR1 is SGDLS and CDR2 YYNGEE. The length of the CDR3 is 13 residues. The CDR3 region has the DNA TGTGCCAGCGGTGGCGTTAACGGATACGAGCAGTACTTC. Protein product: CASGGVNGYEQYF. Full variable domain (rest looked up from reference TRBV9 and TRBJ2-7): DSGVTQTPKHLITATGQRVTLRCSPRSGDLSVYWYQQSLDQGLQFLIQYYNGEERAKGNILERFSAQQFPDLHSELNLSSLELGDSALYFCASGGVNGYEQYFGPGTRLTVT.